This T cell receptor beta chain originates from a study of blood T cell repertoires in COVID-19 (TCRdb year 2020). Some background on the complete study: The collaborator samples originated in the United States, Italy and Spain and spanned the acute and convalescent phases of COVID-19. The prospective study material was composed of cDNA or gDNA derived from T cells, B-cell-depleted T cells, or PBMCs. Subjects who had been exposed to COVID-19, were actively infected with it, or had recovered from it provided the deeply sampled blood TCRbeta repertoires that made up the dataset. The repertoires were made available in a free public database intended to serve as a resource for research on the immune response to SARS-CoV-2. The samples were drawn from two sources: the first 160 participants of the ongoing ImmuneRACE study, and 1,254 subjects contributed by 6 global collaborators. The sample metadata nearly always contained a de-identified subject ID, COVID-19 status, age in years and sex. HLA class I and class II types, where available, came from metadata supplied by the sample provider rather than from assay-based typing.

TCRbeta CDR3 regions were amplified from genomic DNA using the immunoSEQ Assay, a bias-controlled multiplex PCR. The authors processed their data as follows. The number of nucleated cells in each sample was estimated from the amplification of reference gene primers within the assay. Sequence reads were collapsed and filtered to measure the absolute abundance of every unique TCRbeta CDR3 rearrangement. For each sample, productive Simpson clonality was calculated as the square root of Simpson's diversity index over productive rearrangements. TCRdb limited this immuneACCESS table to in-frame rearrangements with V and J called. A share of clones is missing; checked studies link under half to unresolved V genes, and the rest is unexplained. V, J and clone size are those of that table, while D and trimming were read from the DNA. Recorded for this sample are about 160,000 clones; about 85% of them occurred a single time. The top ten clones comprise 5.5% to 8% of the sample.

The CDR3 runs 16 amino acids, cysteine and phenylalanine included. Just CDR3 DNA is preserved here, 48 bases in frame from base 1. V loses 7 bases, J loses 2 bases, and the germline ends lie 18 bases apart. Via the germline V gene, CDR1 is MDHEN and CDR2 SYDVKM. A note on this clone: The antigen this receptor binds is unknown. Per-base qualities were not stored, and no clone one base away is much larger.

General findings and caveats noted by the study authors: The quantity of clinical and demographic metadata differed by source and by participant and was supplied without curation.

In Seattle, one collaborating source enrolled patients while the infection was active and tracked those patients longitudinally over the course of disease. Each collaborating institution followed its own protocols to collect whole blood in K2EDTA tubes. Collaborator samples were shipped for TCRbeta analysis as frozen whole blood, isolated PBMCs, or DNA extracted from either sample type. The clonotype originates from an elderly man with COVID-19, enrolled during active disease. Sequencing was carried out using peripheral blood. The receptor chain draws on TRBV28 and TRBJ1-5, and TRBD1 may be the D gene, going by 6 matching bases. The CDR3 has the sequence CASKTGYASGNQPQHF. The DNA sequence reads TGTGCCAGCAAAACAGGGTATGCCTCGGGCAATCAGCCCCAGCATTTT.